The 10 T cell receptor beta chains below were found in one sample sequenced in a study of blood T cell repertoires in COVID-19. Clones were read by immunoSEQ multiplex PCR, and TCRdb kept only the in-frame ones, dropping some. The repertoire holds around 260,000 clones, about 85% seen once, with 0.85% to 1% in the top ten. What was sequenced was peripheral blood. The receptors originated from a human donor with COVID-19, enrolled during active disease. The donor label of this sample is uncertain.

In nucleotides, the CDR3 is TGCGCCAGCAGCTCGGACGACACCAGGGATACTGAAGCTTTCTTT. This encodes CASSSDDTRDTEAFF. This chain links TRBV5-1 with TRBJ1-1; weak D call: TRBD1 (5 bases). V was clipped by 3 bases and J by 5 bases, with 17 bases between them. The CDR3 spans 15 residues. CDR1 SGHRS and CDR2 YFSETQ come from the germline V gene. Full variable domain (missing parts from reference TRBV5-1 and TRBJ1-1): KAGVTQTPRYLIKTRGQQVTLSCSPISGHRSVSWYQQTPGQGLQFLFEYFSETQRNKGNFPGRFSGRQFSNSRSEMNVSTLELGDSALYLCASSSDDTRDTEAFFGQGTRLTVV.

This chain links TRBV5-6 with TRBJ1-4; unclear D gene. The V gene's germline CDR1 is SGHDT and CDR2 YYEEEE. The CDR3 is 16 amino acids. Trimming stripped 0 bases from V and 0 bases from J, with 9 bases between. The CDR3 here is CASSLVTGATNEKLFF. In nucleotides, the CDR3 is TGTGCCAGCAGCTTGGTTACCGGTGCAACTAATGAAAAACTGTTTTTT.

The CDR3 DNA is TGTGCCAGCGACCGGGACAGGGAAGGTGAGCAGTTCTTC. Translated: CASDRDREGEQFF. This sequence joins TRBV2 and TRBJ2-1, with 9 bases matching TRBD1. Looked up from germline, CDR1 is SNHLY and CDR2 is FYNNEI. J was trimmed by 9 bases and V by 8 bases; bases with no gene match: 8. The CDR3 covers 13 residues.

J is TRBJ1-5 and V is TRBV29-1; D might be TRBD1 (6 bases). The CDR3 runs 14 residues. The V and J ends lost 5 bases and 6 bases respectively, with 17 bases between them. The germline V gene has CDR1 SQVTM and CDR2 ANQGSEA. In DNA form, the CDR3 reads TGCAGCGTTAAAACAGGGATTGCGGGTCAGCCCCAGCATTTT. This codes for CSVKTGIAGQPQHF.

The chain has TRBV20-1 and TRBJ1-5, with 9 bases identical to TRBD1. V was clipped by 3 bases and J by 5 bases; unmatched bases: 5. This CDR3 region has 14 residues. Germline CDR1 is DFQATT and CDR2 is SNEGSKA (reference sequence). CDR3 sequence (DNA): TGCAGTGCTAGTGAGGGGACAGGGTATCAGCCCCAGCATTTT. It yields the protein CSASEGTGYQPQHF.

J is TRBJ2-3 and V is TRBV11-2; TRBD2 aligns across 12 bases. Germline-derived CDR1 and CDR2 are SGHAT and FQNNGV. With V trimmed by 5 bases and J by 4 bases, 10 bases remained unmatched. This CDR3 comprises 17 residues. The CDR3 here is CASSRPLAGGGPDTQYF. Here the CDR3 DNA reads TGTGCCAGCAGCCGCCCACTAGCGGGAGGAGGCCCAGATACGCAGTATTTT.

The CDR3 DNA reads TGTGCCATCAGTGAGTCAACCCCCGGGGGCCAAGAGACCCAGTACTTC. Its protein is CAISESTPGGQETQYF. This sequence joins TRBV10-3 and TRBJ2-5; D is possibly TRBD2 (6 bases). Germline V gene lookup returns CDR1 ENHRY and CDR2 SYGVKD. V lost 0 bases and J lost 1, with 12 bases in between. The CDR3 is 16 amino acids.

The table lists this clone with a count of one. Other nucleotide sequences in the sample specify the same CDR3. This chain uses TRBV11-3 with TRBJ2-1, with TRBD2 matching 12 bases. This CDR3 is 15 amino acids long. After removal of 3 bases from V and 4 bases from J, the junction contained 1 base not matched to a gene. Germline CDR1 and CDR2: SGHNT and YENEEA. The CDR3 nucleotides read TGTGCCAGCAGCTTGACTAGCGGGAGTTACAATGAGCAGTTCTTC. It is translated as CASSLTSGSYNEQFF. The entire variable domain, with the rest obtained from reference TRBV11-3 and TRBJ2-1, is as follows: EAGVVQSPRYKIIEKKQPVAFWCNPISGHNTLYWYLQNLGQGPELLIRYENEEAVDDSQLPKDRFSAERLKGVDSTLKIQPAELGDSAVYLCASSLTSGSYNEQFFGPGTRLTVL.

This clone has only a few counts. The chain combines TRBV3-1 (or the pseudogene TRBV3-2) with TRBJ1-2, with a weak D call TRBD1 (6 bases). V was clipped by 2 bases and J by 7 bases, with 14 bases between them. This CDR3 is built from 14 residues. Germline CDR1 LGHDT, CDR2 YNNKEL (reference sequence). CDR3 region: CASSQNPSGAGYTF. The CDR3 coding sequence is TGTGCCAGCAGCCAAAATCCCTCAGGGGCTGGCTACACCTTC.

J is TRBJ2-7 and V is TRBV11-3, with D tentatively TRBD1 (5 bases). The V and J ends lost 5 bases and 4 bases respectively, with 15 bases between them. Germline CDR1 and CDR2: SGHNT and YENEEA. CDR3 length: 14 amino acids. The CDR3 DNA reads TGTGCCAGCAGCCATACAGGCTCCGGATACGAGCAGTACTTC. Encoded protein: CASSHTGSGYEQYF.